Presented here are 17 T cell receptor beta chains from one specimen sequenced in a study of response to subunit inactivated influenza vaccine. TCRdb re-derived calls from the RT-PCR reads in MiXCR, one entry per CDR3 protein. The top ten clones hold less than 15% of a sample with fewer than 700,000 distinct CDR3 sequences, approximately 13% of them seen once. The sequencing used PBMCs from blood, collected about 40 days after vaccination. These receptors all come from a middle-aged man who received an inactivated influenza vaccine.

The V gene is TRBV29-1, the J gene TRBJ1-1; 7 nucleotides match TRBD1. CDR1 is SQVTM and CDR2 is ANQGSEA in the germline V gene. This CDR3 region has 12 residues. V dropped 5 bases and J dropped 4; count of bases not matched to a gene: 4. CDR3 loop: CSVLRGPTEAFF. DNA of the CDR3: TGCAGCGTTCTTAGGGGGCCCACTGAAGCTTTCTTT.

The chain is built from TRBV10-3 and TRBJ2-2; D call uncertain. The CDR3 sequence is 16 residues long. The V gene's germline CDR1 is ENHRY and CDR2 SYGVKD. Deletions cut 0 bases from V and 2 bases from J, with 10 bases between. The DNA of the CDR3 is TGTGCCATCAGTGAGTCGGGATGGCCAAACACCGGGGAGCTGTTTTTT. As protein: CAISESGWPNTGELFF.

This clonotype was picked up many times. The rearrangement links TRBV5-1 to TRBJ2-1, with 10 positions matching TRBD2. The CDR3 spans 15 residues. CDR1 and CDR2 (germline): SGHRS, YFSETQ. V was clipped by 2 bases and J by 7 bases; unmatched bases: 6. The CDR3, as DNA: TGCGCCAGCAGCTTTGCTAGCGGGAGTGCGAATGAGCAGTTCTTC. Amino acid sequence: CASSFASGSANEQFF.

In its sample, this clonotype was seen many times. The V gene is TRBV6-1, the J gene TRBJ2-1, with a weak D call TRBD1 (6 bases). The ends were cut back, 8 bases at V and 0 bases at J, with 11 bases in the middle. Germline CDR1 reads MNHNS; CDR2 reads SASEGT. There are 14 residues in the CDR3. DNA of the CDR3: TGTGCCAGCTCAACAGGGTACTCCTACAATGAGCAGTTCTTC. It yields the protein CASSTGYSYNEQFF.

The V gene is TRBV6-5, the J gene TRBJ1-2; TRBD1 agrees at 10 bases. V lost 0 bases, J lost 3 bases, and 1 base stayed unmatched. Germline CDR1 and CDR2: MNHEY and SVGAGI. This CDR3 spans 15 amino acids. CDR3 region: CASSYSGTGDYGYTF. The DNA for the CDR3 is TGTGCCAGCAGTTACTCCGGGACAGGGGACTATGGCTACACCTTC.

This clonotype was recorded a few times. This CDR3 is CASSQYTTNTEAFF. DNA for the CDR3: TGCGCCAGCAGCCAGTATACAACGAACACTGAAGCTTTCTTT. This sequence joins TRBV4-3 and TRBJ1-1, with D hard to call. The V gene's germline CDR1 is LGHNA and CDR2 YSLEER. The CDR3 consists of 14 residues. The V end lost 3 bases, the J end lost 1 base, and 9 bases lay between the germline ends.

The chain is built from TRBV28 and TRBJ2-2; D remains unclear. V lost 7 bases and J 3 bases, leaving 15 bases between the germline ends. This CDR3 has 15 amino acids. Germline loops: CDR1 MDHEN, CDR2 SYDVKM. The CDR3 spells CASIRLGPDTGELFF. The CDR3 nucleotides are TGTGCCAGCATCCGGCTTGGGCCTGACACCGGGGAGCTGTTTTTT.

This clonotype has a handful of counts. The chain joins TRBV9 to TRBJ2-2, with 7 bases matching TRBD2. Looked up from germline, CDR1 is SGDLS and CDR2 is YYNGEE. The length of the CDR3 is 15 residues. J was trimmed by 3 bases and V by 5 bases; bases with no gene match: 7. CDR3 sequence reads: CASSAGLVDTGELFF. In DNA form, the CDR3 reads TGTGCCAGCAGTGCCGGACTAGTCGACACCGGGGAGCTGTTTTTT.

The rearrangement links TRBV28 to TRBJ2-7; D may be TRBD1 (6 bases). The ends were cut back, 8 bases at V and 2 bases at J, with 10 bases in the middle. The CDR3 covers 12 residues. Germline V gene lookup returns CDR1 MDHEN and CDR2 SYDVKM. CDR3 DNA: TGTGCCAGCTGCCAGGGGCCCTACGAGCAGTACTTC. Amino acid sequence: CASCQGPYEQYF.

This clonotype occurred many times. The rearrangement uses TRBV4-1 and TRBJ2-1; possible D gene TRBD2, 6 bases. Looked up from germline, CDR1 is MGHRA and CDR2 is YSYEKL. The CDR3 is 14 amino acids. Trimming cost V 1 base and J 2 bases, with 6 bases left between them. CDR3 residues: CASSQAGAYNEQFF. In nucleotides, the CDR3 is TGCGCCAGCAGCCAAGCGGGGGCCTACAATGAGCAGTTCTTC.

This clonotype was counted only a few times. The CDR3 bases are TGCAGTGCTAGAGATCAAGTTCGGGGGGGCTTGGAGACCCAGTACTTC. It is translated as CSARDQVRGGLETQYF. J is TRBJ2-5 and V is TRBV20-1; 8 bases fit TRBD2. J was trimmed by 5 bases and V by 0 bases; bases with no gene match: 11. CDR3 length: 16 residues. Germline loops: CDR1 DFQATT, CDR2 SNEGSKA (reference sequence).

This clonotype was detected many times. The genes are TRBV15 and TRBJ2-1; D is unresolved. The CDR3 loop spans 13 amino acids. V lost 8 bases to trimming and J lost 2 bases, with 10 bases between them. CDR1 is LNHNV, CDR2 YYDKDF, per germline (reference sequence). CDR3 coding DNA: TGTGCCACCTCCCCTTACACCTACAATGAGCAGTTCTTC. The encoded protein is CATSPYTYNEQFF. The whole variable domain, remainder taken from reference TRBV15 and TRBJ2-1, is DAMVIQNPRYQVTQFGKPVTLSCSQTLNHNVMYWYQQKSSQAPKLLFHYYDKDFNNEADTPDNFQSRRPNTSFCFLDIRSPGLGDTAMYLCATSPYTYNEQFFGPGTRLTVL.

This clonotype was seen at least ten times. The gene calls are TRBV20-1 and TRBJ2-7; D is perhaps TRBD2 (5 bases). The CDR3 contains 14 residues. Germline CDR1 reads DFQATT; CDR2 reads SNEGSKA (reference sequence). Trimming left V 5 bases short and J 2 bases short, with 16 bases between. CDR3 sequence reads: CSAFSGSATYEQYF. CDR3 nucleotide sequence: TGCAGTGCTTTCTCGGGGTCCGCGACCTACGAGCAGTACTTC.

This clonotype has just a few counts. The rearrangement links TRBV29-1 to TRBJ2-7, with a weak D call TRBD2 (5 bases). Trimming pared 6 bases from V and 2 bases from J, leaving 8 bases between. This CDR3 is 11 amino acids long. Germline assignment: CDR1 SQVTM and CDR2 ANQGSEA. DNA for the CDR3: TGCAGCGTCACCGGGACCTACGAGCAGTACTTC. It encodes CSVTGTYEQYF.

J is TRBJ2-3 and V is TRBV20-1; 10 bases fit TRBD2. The trim removed 1 base at V and 4 bases at J, leaving 5 bases unmatched. Germline V lookup: CDR1 DFQATT, CDR2 SNEGSKA (reference sequence). The CDR3 is 15 residues long. CDR3 bases: TGCAGTGCTAGAGTCCCGGGACTAGCGTCAGATACGCAGTATTTT. This encodes CSARVPGLASDTQYF.

This clonotype was picked up a small number of times. V gene TRBV7-9 combines with J gene TRBJ2-1; the match to TRBD1 covers 7 bases. Germline CDR1 SEHNR, CDR2 FQNEAQ (reference sequence). Losses at the gene ends were 1 base for V and 8 bases for J; bases not matched to a gene: 5. CDR3 length equals 14 residues. In DNA, the CDR3 is TGTGCCAGCAGCTTAGGCGAGACAGGGCATGAGCAGTTCTTC. Residues: CASSLGETGHEQFF.

J is TRBJ1-3 and V is TRBV6-1, with 7 bases that match TRBD1. With V trimmed by 6 bases and J by 5 bases, 10 bases remained unmatched. Germline-derived CDR1 and CDR2 are MNHNS and SASEGT. The CDR3 totals 15 residues. This chain's CDR3 is CASRPLTGERNTIYF. The CDR3 bases are TGTGCCAGCAGGCCGCTTACAGGGGAACGAAACACCATATATTTT.